Presented here are 5 T cell receptor beta chains from one specimen sequenced in a study of shared clonotypes between healthy human individuals. Only CD45RO-negative cells positively selected for CCR7 counted as naive CD8 cells, so terminally differentiated effector memory CD45RA+ cells were excluded. Sequencing was performed with immunoSEQ multiplex PCR; in TCRdb, only in-frame clones are kept and a portion is missing. This table has approximately 600,000 clones, 95% appearing once. The sample comprised naive CD8+ T cells sorted from blood. The source is a woman in her twenties or thirties in good health.

The chain has TRBV7-9 and TRBJ2-7; 8 nucleotides agree with TRBD1. The CDR3 is 15 amino acids. The V gene's germline CDR1 is SEHNR and CDR2 FQNEAQ (reference sequence). Losses at the gene ends were 6 bases for V and 2 bases for J; bases not matched to a gene: 9. The CDR3 loop reads CASSNGTGKTYEQYF. DNA for the CDR3: TGTGCCAGCAGTAACGGGACAGGAAAAACCTACGAGCAGTACTTC.

A note on this clone: A junction end diverges from the germline sequence, so it may reflect a read error. The V call is TRBV29-1, the J call TRBJ1-1; 7 bases are a match to TRBD1. This CDR3 has 13 amino acids. Germline V gene lookup returns CDR1 SQVTM and CDR2 ANQGSEA. The CDR3 nucleotides are TGCAGCGCTGAACAGGGGACGAACACTGAAGCTTTCTTT. Translated, it gives CSAEQGTNTEAFF.

V gene TRBV27 combines with J gene TRBJ2-5, with no clear D. The length of the CDR3 is 11 residues. The V and J ends lost 6 bases and 5 bases respectively, with 7 bases between them. Germline V gene data show CDR1 as MNHEY and CDR2 as SMNVEV (reference sequence). CDR3 nucleotides: TGTGCCAGCAGCCACGGGGAGACCCAGTACTTC. This codes for CASSHGETQYF.

The chain is built from TRBV5-6 and TRBJ2-7, with D perhaps matching TRBD1 (5 bases). Germline CDR1 reads SGHDT; CDR2 reads YYEEEE. The ends were cut back, 0 bases at V and 3 bases at J, with 10 bases in the middle. The CDR3 sequence is 14 residues long. The CDR3, as DNA: TGTGCCAGCAGCTTGGATGGGGCCTACTACGAGCAGTACTTC. This encodes CASSLDGAYYEQYF.

This chain joins TRBV7-3 and TRBJ2-3, with 7 bases identical to TRBD1. Germline V gives CDR1 SGHTA, CDR2 FQGTGA. V dropped 1 base and J dropped 6; count of bases not matched to a gene: 10. The CDR3 is 16 residues long. DNA for the CDR3: TGTGCCAGCAGCTTAATTTCCAGGGGGAGAGGTGATACGCAGTATTTT. Translation: CASSLISRGRGDTQYF.